One sample yielded the 28 T cell receptor beta chains listed below, sequenced in a study of T cells in Graves' hyperthyroidism and ophthalmopathy. There were TCR beta CDR3 regions amplified from RNA transcripts. First-round RT-PCR with HTBI primers amplified the TCR CDR3 region. TCRdb passed the multiplex PCR reads through MiXCR, listing each CDR3 protein once. The sample yields approximately 600,000 distinct CDR3 sequences, 14% seen once. The sequencing sample was made of blood. These receptors were taken from a woman aged 18 to 35 with Graves' ophthalmopathy.

In this sample, this clonotype turned up a few times. Germline and junction disagree at one end, which may indicate a read error. The rearrangement links TRBV12-3 or TRBV12-4 to TRBJ1-4; D call uncertain. The CDR3 runs to 14 residues. CDR3 loop: CANSLGDTSEKLFF. The CDR3 bases are TGTGCCAACAGTTTGGGAGACACCTCGGAAAAACTGTTTTTT.

This clonotype was recorded at least ten times. The chain recombines TRBV7-2 with TRBJ2-1, with 8 bases fitting TRBD2. The V and J ends lost 0 bases and 9 bases, in that order; junction bases with no gene match: 4. Germline values: CDR1 SGHTA, CDR2 FQGNSA. The CDR3 spans 14 residues. CDR3 DNA: TGTGCCAGCAGCTTAGCATTCACTAGCGGTGAGCAGTTCTTC. It translates to CASSLAFTSGEQFF.

This clonotype was counted at least ten times. The genes are TRBV7-6 and TRBJ1-6, with unresolved D. Per germline, CDR1 SGHVS and CDR2 FNYEAQ. With 0 bases removed from V and 9 bases from J, the gap between germline ends came to 12 bases. The CDR3 consists of 15 residues. In nucleotides, the CDR3 is TGTGCCAGCAGCTTAGCAGACCCATCGGGTTCACCCCTCCACTTT. Translating gives CASSLADPSGSPLHF.

This clonotype was found many times. The chain couples TRBV6-2 or TRBV6-3 to TRBJ1-5, with D unresolved. The CDR3 length is 12 residues. The V gene's germline CDR1 is MNHEY and CDR2 SVGEGT. The germline V and J ends were trimmed by 3 bases and 7 bases, with 7 bases remaining between them. CDR3 protein: CASSYKGQPQHF. The CDR3, as DNA: TGTGCCAGCAGTTATAAGGGACAGCCCCAGCATTTT.

This clonotype came up a few times. This chain links TRBV6-5 with TRBJ1-5; D uncertain. V lost 0 bases to trimming and J lost 5 bases, with 8 bases between them. This CDR3 spans 14 amino acids. Germline V gene data show CDR1 as MNHEY and CDR2 as SVGAGI. CDR3 bases: TGTGCCAGCAGTTACTCGCCGGGAGATCAGCCCCAGCATTTT. It specifies CASSYSPGDQPQHF.

This clonotype was recorded many times. The chain joins TRBV7-2 to TRBJ2-5; D is unclear. V lost 3 bases and J lost 6, with 8 bases in between. Per germline, CDR1 SGHTA and CDR2 FQGNSA. CDR3 length equals 12 residues. The CDR3 nucleotides are TGTGCCAGCAGCTTCCCTCCCCAGACCCAGTACTTC. Its protein is CASSFPPQTQYF.

This clonotype was seen many times. The rearrangement joins TRBV4-3 to TRBJ1-2; D perhaps matches TRBD1 (5 bases). Trimming took off 1 base at V and 3 bases at J, with 12 bases between the two ends. CDR3 length: 15 residues. Germline values: CDR1 LGHNA, CDR2 YSLEER. The CDR3 sequence: CASSQVQLGDYGYTF. The DNA of the CDR3 is TGCGCCAGCAGCCAAGTCCAGTTAGGGGACTATGGCTACACCTTC.

This clonotype was seen ten or more times. The chain joins TRBV12-3 or TRBV12-4 to TRBJ2-7, with 7 bases lining up with TRBD1. The CDR3 totals 13 residues. V was clipped by 6 bases and J by 7 bases; unmatched bases: 9. The CDR3 is CASSPDRVWEQYF. The CDR3 DNA follows: TGTGCCAGCAGCCCAGACAGGGTTTGGGAGCAGTACTTC.

The gene calls are TRBV4-3 and TRBJ2-5; 12 bases fit TRBD2. CDR3 size: 19 residues. Germline loops: CDR1 LGHNA, CDR2 YSLEER. The V gene end was trimmed by 0 bases and the J gene end by 5 bases; junction bases not matched to a gene: 13. The CDR3 bases are TGCGCCAGCAGCCAAGAAGGATGGACTAGCGGGATGATAAGGGAGACCCAGTACTTC. Translating it yields CASSQEGWTSGMIRETQYF.

In this sample, this clonotype turned up many times. V usage is TRBV7-6 and J usage is TRBJ1-1, with 7 bases that match TRBD1. The CDR3 covers 15 residues. The germline V gene encodes CDR1 SGHVS and CDR2 FNYEAQ. The V segment lost 4 bases and the J segment 5 bases; nucleotides outside the gene matches: 10. The CDR3 loop reads CASSSNTGDGTEAFF. The CDR3 nucleotides read TGTGCCAGCAGCTCTAATACAGGGGATGGGACTGAAGCTTTCTTT.

The V call is TRBV6-5, the J call TRBJ1-2, with D unresolved. The CDR3 sequence is 16 residues long. Germline V gives CDR1 MNHEY, CDR2 SVGAGI. Trimming pared 0 bases from V and 7 bases from J, leaving 18 bases between. The CDR3 loop reads CASSYSMGRRDCGYTF. CDR3 coding DNA: TGTGCCAGCAGTTACTCGATGGGCAGGCGCGACTGTGGCTACACCTTC.

This clonotype was seen a handful of times. The CDR3 DNA follows: TGTGCCAGCAGCTTAAGAGAAAGGGGGGGTGGCACAGATACGCAGTATTTT. The encoded protein is CASSLRERGGGTDTQYF. The chain joins TRBV7-9 to TRBJ2-3; tentatively, D is TRBD2 (7 bases). This CDR3 is built from 17 residues. V was pared by 2 bases and J by 1 base, with 16 bases between. Per germline, CDR1 SEHNR and CDR2 FQNEAQ (reference sequence).

The table lists this clonotype with many counts. The DNA for the CDR3 is TGTGCCAGCAGTCCGGGGACTGGTGGCTACACCTTC. Protein sequence: CASSPGTGGYTF. This chain uses TRBV28 with TRBJ1-2, with a weak D call TRBD1 (5 bases). CDR1 is MDHEN, CDR2 SYDVKM, per germline. V lost 5 bases to trimming and J lost 7 bases, with 11 bases between them. The CDR3 length is 12 residues.

This clonotype has at least ten counts. This chain joins TRBV11-3 and TRBJ2-7; TRBD2 agrees at 7 bases. Germline V gene sequence: CDR1 SGHNT, CDR2 YENEEA. There are 18 residues in the CDR3. J was trimmed by 0 bases and V by 0 bases; bases with no gene match: 11. The CDR3 region is CASSLDLRGRAPSYEQYF. CDR3 nucleotide sequence: TGTGCCAGCAGCTTAGATCTTCGGGGGAGGGCCCCCTCCTACGAGCAGTACTTC. Combining the CDR3 with reference TRBV11-3 and TRBJ2-7 gives the whole variable domain EAGVVQSPRYKIIEKKQPVAFWCNPISGHNTLYWYLQNLGQGPELLIRYENEEAVDDSQLPKDRFSAERLKGVDSTLKIQPAELGDSAVYLCASSLDLRGRAPSYEQYFGPGTRLTVT.

The genes are TRBV9 and TRBJ1-5; D gene ambiguous. Germline values: CDR1 SGDLS, CDR2 YYNGEE. Trimming removed 4 bases at V and 6 bases at J, with 17 bases between. The CDR3 extends over 15 amino acids. CDR3 region: CASSPEGQATQPQHF. The CDR3 DNA follows: TGTGCCAGCAGCCCCGAAGGGCAGGCGACTCAGCCCCAGCATTTT.

As to this clonotype: A read error is possible here, since a much larger clone lies one base away. The chain couples TRBV7-2 to TRBJ1-3; D uncertain. From germline, CDR1 is SGHTA and CDR2 FQGNSA. There are 14 residues in the CDR3. The CDR3 loop is CACSPTISGNTIYF. The CDR3, as DNA: TGTGCCTGCAGCCCAACGATCTCTGGAAACACCATATATTTT.

The rearrangement joins TRBV7-3 to TRBJ2-5; 9 bases match TRBD2. The CDR3 extends over 15 amino acids. CDR1 is SGHTA, CDR2 FQGTGA, per germline. With 3 bases clipped from V and 4 bases from J, the junction kept 6 bases outside the gene matches. CDR3 coding DNA: TGTGCCAGCAGCTTCGGCGGGAGGGCCGGAGAGACCCAGTACTTC. The encoded protein is CASSFGGRAGETQYF.

This clonotype was detected ten times or more. A read error may be the cause here, since a much bigger clone is one base away. This chain joins TRBV28 and TRBJ1-1; D is unresolved. Trimming removed 2 bases at V and 0 bases at J, with 7 bases between. The germline V gene encodes CDR1 MDHEN and CDR2 SYDVKM. The CDR3 totals 14 residues. The CDR3 reads CASSLNGLNTEAFF. The CDR3, as DNA: TGTGCCAGCAGTTTAAACGGATTGAACACTGAAGCTTTCTTT.

This clonotype showed up many times. The chain is built from TRBV28 and TRBJ1-2; the D gene is possibly TRBD1 (6 bases). Germline V gives CDR1 MDHEN, CDR2 SYDVKM. V was pared by 6 bases and J by 0 bases, with 11 bases between. The CDR3 has 14 residues. This CDR3 is CASRIGGSNYGYTF. The DNA for the CDR3 is TGTGCCAGCAGGATAGGGGGATCTAACTATGGCTACACCTTC.

In its sample, this clonotype was seen many times. CDR3 sequence reads: CASSLNGRGNEQFF. DNA of the CDR3: TGTGCCAGCAGCTTAAACGGGAGGGGCAATGAGCAGTTCTTC. The V and J genes are TRBV11-2 and TRBJ2-1, with 8 bases identical to TRBD2. The V and J ends lost 2 bases and 6 bases, in that order; junction bases with no gene match: 3. The CDR3 runs 14 residues. The germline V gene has CDR1 SGHAT and CDR2 FQNNGV.

The chain couples TRBV20-1 to TRBJ2-1, with 14 bases aligning to TRBD2. Trimming took 5 bases from V and 1 from J; bases not matched to a gene: 10. The CDR3 is 18 residues long. Germline loops: CDR1 DFQATT, CDR2 SNEGSKA (reference sequence). The CDR3 here is CSAGTGLAGGGSYNEQFF. CDR3 in DNA: TGCAGTGCTGGGACAGGACTAGCGGGAGGAGGGTCCTACAATGAGCAGTTCTTC.

The chain has TRBV7-9 and TRBJ2-3; D unresolved. The CDR3 has 14 residues. Germline lookup yields CDR1 SEHNR and CDR2 FQNEAQ (reference sequence). Trimming shortened V by 4 bases and J by 2 bases, and 10 bases separated the two germline ends. The CDR3: CASSSSSFTDTQYF. The CDR3, as DNA: TGTGCCAGCAGCTCTTCTTCCTTCACAGATACGCAGTATTTT.

This clonotype was seen many times. The genes are TRBV7-9 and TRBJ2-7; 10 nucleotides align to TRBD1. J was trimmed by 3 bases and V by 5 bases; bases with no gene match: 4. Germline-derived CDR1 and CDR2 are SEHNR and FQNEAQ (reference sequence). There are 14 residues in the CDR3. In DNA form, the CDR3 reads TGTGCCAGCAGCCACCGGGACAGGGGCTACGAGCAGTACTTC. Its translation: CASSHRDRGYEQYF.

Ten or more counts support this clonotype. This chain joins TRBV5-1 and TRBJ2-2; 9 bases map to TRBD2. Germline V CDR1 and CDR2: SGHRS, YFSETQ. J gave up 8 bases and V 4 bases, and 9 bases lay outside the gene matches. The CDR3 runs 15 residues. In nucleotides, the CDR3 is TGCGCCAGCAGCCCGTTAGCGGGAGAAGCGGGGGAGCTGTTTTTT. Residues: CASSPLAGEAGELFF. Full variable domain (rest looked up from reference TRBV5-1 and TRBJ2-2): KAGVTQTPRYLIKTRGQQVTLSCSPISGHRSVSWYQQTPGQGLQFLFEYFSETQRNKGNFPGRFSGRQFSNSRSEMNVSTLELGDSALYLCASSPLAGEAGELFFGEGSRLTVL.

This clonotype has a count of ten or more. The rearrangement joins TRBV3-1 to TRBJ1-2; D might be TRBD1 (6 bases). The CDR3 totals 13 residues. V lost 1 base and J 8 bases, leaving 11 bases between the germline ends. CDR1 is LGHDT and CDR2 is YNNKEL in the germline V gene (reference sequence). DNA for the CDR3: TGTGCCAGCAGCCAAGGCCGGGGGCGAGGCTACACCTTC. Its translation: CASSQGRGRGYTF.

This clonotype has at least ten counts. The chain combines TRBV27 with TRBJ2-5; the match to TRBD2 covers 7 bases. V gave up 5 bases and J gave up 6 bases; unmatched junction bases: 6. The length of the CDR3 is 13 residues. Germline V gene sequence: CDR1 MNHEY, CDR2 SMNVEV (reference sequence). The CDR3 bases are TGTGCCAGCAGTCCATCGGGGGGAAAGACCCAGTACTTC. Translation gives CASSPSGGKTQYF.

This clonotype was counted many times. The CDR3, as DNA: TGTGCCAGCAGCTTGACAGGGGTCGAAAGTGGGAACACTGAAGCTTTCTTT. Residues: CASSLTGVESGNTEAFF. The chain has TRBV7-9 and TRBJ1-1; 8 bases fit TRBD1. With 3 bases clipped from V and 1 base from J, the junction kept 10 bases outside the gene matches. Germline V lookup: CDR1 SEHNR, CDR2 FQNEAQ (reference sequence). CDR3 size: 17 residues.

This clonotype has a count of ten or more. V usage is TRBV11-2 and J usage is TRBJ2-4, with a possible D match to TRBD1 (5 bases). Germline CDR1 SGHAT, CDR2 FQNNGV. Trimming stripped 1 base from V and 8 bases from J, with 15 bases between. The CDR3 is 15 amino acids. DNA for the CDR3: TGTGCCAGCAGCTTAGTAGGGCAGGGTGGGGACATTCAGTACTTC. It is translated as CASSLVGQGGDIQYF. Looking up the rest from reference TRBV11-2 and TRBJ2-4 gives the full variable domain: EAGVAQSPRYKIIEKRQSVAFWCNPISGHATLYWYQQILGQGPKLLIQFQNNGVVDDSQLPKDRFSAERLKGVDSTLKIQPAKLEDSAVYLCASSLVGQGGDIQYFGAGTRLSVL.